This TCR beta chain was identified during a study of vaccination and CD4 T cells after COVID-19. On the study more broadly: Overlapping spike pools from SARS-CoV-2 and HCoV-NL63, HCoV-OC43 and HCoV-229E served as culture stimuli. Findings and limits, study-wide: Convalescent patients' median share of reactive clones seen only post-vaccination was approximately 85%.

As to treatment: roughly 10-day PBMC culture with coronavirus spike peptide pools or control peptides (ViraFEST assay). Following expansion of antigen-specific T cells with peptide pools, ViraFEST then sequenced TCRs. CDR1 is DFQATT, CDR2 SNEGSKA, per germline (reference sequence). Trimming at V came to 1 base and at J to 0 bases, leaving 5 bases not matched to a gene. The CDR3 totals 16 residues. The table lists this clonotype with a few counts. Its antigen is unidentified. The Oncomine TCR Beta short-read assay was applied to DNA of cultured CD4+ T cells. Using its own MiXCR run on the PCR reads, TCRdb lists one record per CDR3 protein. The sample yields about 21,000 distinct CDR3 sequences, approximately 51% seen once.

The receptor's source is a human donor who had recovered from COVID-19. The V gene is TRBV20-1, the J gene TRBJ2-1, with 8 bases aligning to TRBD2. Sequenced input: CD4+ T cells from blood, cultured in vitro. The CDR3 sequence is CSARVASGSSYNEQFF. The CDR3 bases are TGCAGTGCTAGAGTAGCGAGCGGGAGCTCCTACAATGAGCAGTTCTTC.